This TCR beta chain emerged from a study of T cell repertoires in cytomegalovirus infection. The overall study: Epitope selection comprised recently identified HLA-C-restricted CMV epitopes and well-studied HLA-B-restricted CMV epitopes. Matching HLA type, along with CMV infection, was indicated by public TCR beta signatures.

Concerning this clonotype: Its antigen is unknown.

Study results and caveats: There were carriers of CMV plus the relevant HLA, and cumulative public TCR beta family frequency identified them. The study found HLA-C-restricted CMV-specific TCR beta clonotypes dominating the ex vivo response.

This CDR3 region has 15 residues. Per the germline V gene, CDR1 is SNHLY and CDR2 is FYNNEI. Trimming took 4 bases from V and 0 from J; bases not matched to a gene: 1. TCRdb used MiXCR to reprocess the reads, holding one entry per CDR3 protein. Counted here are under 120,000 distinct CDR3 sequences, around 45% occurring once; the ten biggest clones make up 65% to 75%. The origin of this receptor is a human donor in good health (CMV status not recorded). Some clones in this sample may be carry-over from other donors' samples. The sample was CD8+ T cells from cultured PBMCs, taken from culture after CMV antigen stimulation. This chain joins TRBV2 and TRBJ2-5; 11 bases are shared with TRBD2. CDR3 sequence (DNA): TGTGCCAGCAGTGGACTAGCGGGGTACCAAGAGACCCAGTACTTC. It encodes CASSGLAGYQETQYF.